The 16 T cell receptor beta chains below all came from one sample that was sequenced in a study of cytomegalovirus exposure and HLA in healthy donors. Both 60 Vbeta primers and 13 Jbeta primers went into the PCR. Only in-frame clones appear in the TCRdb table, and some are missing; sequencing was by immunoSEQ multiplex PCR. Among just over 85,000 clones, roughly 70% were seen once, and the ten largest hold around 2.8%. The sample taken for sequencing was PBMCs. The receptors originated from a man between 35 and 55 years old in good health and CMV-seronegative.

This clone appeared a single time. The rearrangement joins TRBV15 to TRBJ2-7, with D possibly matching TRBD2 (5 bases). Germline-derived CDR1 and CDR2 are LNHNV and YYDKDF (reference sequence). Trimming took 3 bases from V and 2 from J, leaving 14 bases between them. The CDR3 has 15 amino acids. The CDR3 here is CATSSRGDYPYEQYF. CDR3 DNA sequence: TGTGCCACCAGCAGCCGAGGCGACTACCCCTACGAGCAGTACTTC.

This sequence joins TRBV5-1 and TRBJ2-3; 9 bases match TRBD2. Trimming removed 2 bases from V and 9 bases from J; junction bases left unmatched: 10. The germline CDR1 and CDR2 sequences are SGHRS and YFSETQ. The CDR3 runs 15 residues. CDR3 DNA sequence: TGCGCCAGCAGCTTTTATGGCGGGGGGGCTGACACGCAGTATTTT. Amino acids: CASSFYGGGADTQYF.

The gene calls are TRBV9 and TRBJ2-5, with D possibly being TRBD2 (6 bases). The assigned J gene may be wrong: the sequence end matches TRBJ2-7 better. The germline V gene encodes CDR1 SGDLS and CDR2 YYNGEE. CDR3 length: 16 residues. CDR3 region: CASSPLGDGGVYEQYF. The CDR3 DNA reads TGTGCCAGCAGCCCCCTGGGAGACGGGGGAGTCTACGAGCAGTACTTC.

The rearrangement uses TRBV7-3 and TRBJ1-1; TRBD1 agrees at 10 bases. The CDR3 loop spans 14 amino acids. Germline V gene sequence: CDR1 SGHTA, CDR2 FQGTGA. Trimming cost V 5 bases and J 4 bases; bases outside gene matches: 4. CDR3 loop: CASSDGTGVTEAFF. CDR3 in DNA: TGTGCCAGCAGCGACGGGACAGGGGTCACTGAAGCTTTCTTT.

V is TRBV4-3 and J is TRBJ2-5, with unresolved D. From germline, CDR1 is LGHNA and CDR2 YSLEER. CDR3 length: 14 amino acids. V was cut by 1 base and J by 1 base, with 7 bases left in between. The CDR3 DNA reads as TGCGCCAGCAGCCAAGGTGCCAGCCAAGAGACCCAGTACTTC. Encoded protein: CASSQGASQETQYF.

The chain links TRBV18 to TRBJ2-7; TRBD1 matches at 10 bases. Germline V lookup: CDR1 KGHSH, CDR2 LQKENI. The CDR3 has 18 residues. V dropped 2 bases and J dropped 3; count of bases not matched to a gene: 13. CDR3 in DNA: TGTGCCAGCTCACCAGACACCGACAGGGGGCCCCCGCACTACGAGCAGTACTTC. This gives the protein CASSPDTDRGPPHYEQYF.

The chain joins TRBV6-5 to TRBJ1-4; 7 bases are shared with TRBD1. The CDR3 consists of 15 residues. Germline CDR1 is MNHEY and CDR2 is SVGAGI. The junction had 2 bases not matched to a gene; V was cut back by 0 bases and J by 4 bases. CDR3 region: CASSYSRDSNEKLFF. The CDR3 region has the DNA TGTGCCAGCAGTTACTCGAGGGACAGTAATGAAAAACTGTTTTTT.

The chain joins TRBV30 to TRBJ2-7; TRBD1 agrees at 8 bases. The germline V gene has CDR1 GTSNPN and CDR2 SVGIG (reference sequence). The junction had 5 bases not matched to a gene; V was cut back by 4 bases and J by 0 bases. This CDR3 has 14 amino acids. The CDR3 reads CAWTSGTGSYEQYF. As DNA, the CDR3 is TGTGCCTGGACTTCCGGGACAGGCTCCTACGAGCAGTACTTC.

The chain links TRBV19 to TRBJ2-3; TRBD1 matches 7 bases. CDR1 is LNHDA, CDR2 SQIVND, per germline (reference sequence). The J segment lost 6 bases and the V segment lost 3 bases, leaving 6 bases of the junction unmatched. The CDR3 has 14 amino acids. The CDR3 region is CASSIGTVVDTQYF. CDR3 nucleotides: TGTGCCAGTAGTATTGGGACAGTAGTTGATACGCAGTATTTT. Drawing the rest from reference TRBV19 and TRBJ2-3, the complete variable domain is DGGITQSPKYLFRKEGQNVTLSCEQNLNHDAMYWYRQDPGQGLRLIYYSQIVNDFQKGDIAEGYSVSREKKESFPLTVTSAQKNPTAFYLCASSIGTVVDTQYFGPGTRLTVL.

The V call is TRBV28, the J call TRBJ1-5, with TRBD1 identical over 7 bases. This CDR3 comprises 15 residues. The J segment lost 2 bases and the V segment lost 6 bases, leaving 7 bases of the junction unmatched. CDR1 is MDHEN and CDR2 is SYDVKM in the germline V gene. The CDR3 loop reads CASRPSTGGNQPQHF. DNA of the CDR3: TGTGCCAGCAGACCCAGTACAGGGGGCAATCAGCCCCAGCATTTT.

This clone was detected a few times. This rearrangement joins TRBV7-3 to TRBJ1-6; D gene unclear. This CDR3 contains 13 residues. The germline V gene has CDR1 SGHTA and CDR2 FQGTGA. Trimming cost V 5 bases and J 5 bases, with 7 bases left between them. CDR3 region: CASSALDNSPLHF. In DNA, the CDR3 is TGTGCCAGCAGCGCACTAGATAATTCACCCCTCCACTTT.

The chain has TRBV4-1 and TRBJ1-6; D remains ambiguous. The V gene's germline CDR1 is MGHRA and CDR2 YSYEKL. The CDR3 is 14 amino acids. V shed 2 bases and J shed 10 bases, with 12 bases lying between them. The CDR3 here is CASSQLPGESPLHF. CDR3 in DNA: TGCGCCAGCAGCCAACTCCCCGGGGAATCACCCCTCCACTTT.

The rearrangement uses TRBV11-3 and TRBJ2-1; 10 nucleotides match TRBD2. From germline, CDR1 is SGHNT and CDR2 YENEEA. The CDR3 sequence is 15 residues long. V lost 5 bases to trimming and J lost 4 bases; unmatched junction nucleotides: 5. CDR3 amino acids: CASSHPSGRYNEQFF. The CDR3 coding sequence is TGTGCCAGCAGCCATCCTAGCGGGAGATACAATGAGCAGTTCTTC.

This chain joins TRBV10-3 and TRBJ2-3; the match to TRBD2 covers 10 bases. Germline V gene data show CDR1 as ENHRY and CDR2 as SYGVKD. There are 15 residues in the CDR3. Germline trimming cut 6 bases from V and 2 bases from J; bases unmatched to any gene: 5. The chain's CDR3 is CAISEAGGITDTQYF. CDR3 sequence (DNA): TGTGCCATCAGCGAAGCGGGGGGGATCACAGATACGCAGTATTTT.

Of note for this clone: The sample holds other DNA sequences that translate to the same CDR3. The chain employs TRBV7-2 and TRBJ1-5; D is unresolved. The germline CDR1 and CDR2 sequences are SGHTA and FQGNSA. This CDR3 is built from 13 residues. V was pared by 2 bases and J by 2 bases, with 4 bases between. The CDR3 nucleotides read TGTGCCAGCAGCTTACGAGGCAATCAGCCCCAGCATTTT. Translating gives CASSLRGNQPQHF.

The V gene is TRBV7-7, the J gene TRBJ2-7; 7 bases are a match to TRBD1. Trimming at V came to 1 base and at J to 2 bases, leaving 17 bases not matched to a gene. The CDR3 has 19 residues. From germline, CDR1 is SSHAT and CDR2 FNYEAQ (reference sequence). CDR3 sequence (DNA): TGTGCCAGCAGCTTAGTCAGGGGGTTTTCCCCGATATCCACCTACGAGCAGTACTTC. This gives the protein CASSLVRGFSPISTYEQYF.